Below, one T cell receptor (beta chain) is given with its context. Using RNA transcripts as the source, TCR beta CDR3 regions were amplified. A first-round RT-PCR of the TCR CDR3 used the HTBI primer set. TCRdb recomputed calls from the multiplex PCR reads with MiXCR, one row per CDR3 protein. Here the sample spans approximately 400,000 distinct CDR3 sequences, over 15% being singletons. V was pared by 6 bases and J by 5 bases, with 7 bases of the junction left unmatched. Germline V gene lookup returns CDR1 SNHLY and CDR2 FYNNEI. This CDR3 is 15 amino acids long. The data originate from a study of T cells in Graves' hyperthyroidism and ophthalmopathy.

The chain has TRBV2 and TRBJ1-1; 12 bases are shared with TRBD1. The sample consisted of blood. The TCR sequence derives from a woman younger than 35 with Graves' hyperthyroidism. This chain's CDR3 is CASRRGQGAKTEAFF. In DNA form, the CDR3 reads TGTGCCAGCAGGAGGGGACAGGGGGCGAAGACTGAAGCTTTCTTT.